This T cell receptor beta chain comes out of a study of blood T cell repertoires in COVID-19. Study summary: The analysed material was cDNA or gDNA that came from T cells, B-cell-depleted T cells, or PBMCs.

The data were produced by immunoSEQ multiplex PCR, yet TCRdb's version contains in-frame clones alone and is incomplete. This table has about 170,000 clones, 65% to 85% appearing once. This TCR derives from a woman in her 70s who had recovered from COVID-19. The material sequenced was peripheral blood.

This chain's CDR3 is CASRGGGETQYF. The CDR3 coding sequence is TGTGCCAGTAGGGGTGGGGGCGAGACCCAGTACTTC. The rearrangement links TRBV19 to TRBJ2-5; TRBD1 might be the D (6 bases). CDR3 length: 12 amino acids. Trimming pared 6 bases from V and 5 bases from J, leaving 10 bases between. In germline, CDR1 is LNHDA, CDR2 SQIVND (reference sequence).